The 24 T cell receptor beta chains below come from one sample, sequenced in a study of T-cell reconstitution after alpha-beta-depleted transplantation in children. The authors prepared the TCRbeta library with unique molecular identifiers. Via MiXCR, TCRdb re-called the PCR reads, giving one row per CDR3 protein. The table shows 780,000 or so distinct CDR3 sequences, with around 17% occurring only once. The specimen was PBMCs, mostly from graft donor cells, collected 360 days after TCRalphabeta/CD19-depleted stem cell transplant. These TCRs come from a male patient between 5 and 17 years old who had a stem cell transplant for acute lymphoblastic leukemia, so the T cells may come from the graft donor.

This clonotype has a handful of counts. The CDR3 sequence is CASRTGTSGWGFYEQYF. CDR3 nucleotides: TGTGCCAGCAGAACCGGGACTAGCGGGTGGGGTTTCTACGAGCAGTACTTC. The chain links TRBV5-6 to TRBJ2-7; 12 nucleotides align to TRBD2. Per the germline V gene, CDR1 is SGHDT and CDR2 is YYEEEE. The CDR3 runs 17 residues. The V segment lost 5 bases and the J segment 3 bases; nucleotides outside the gene matches: 12.

The chain combines TRBV7-6 with TRBJ2-2; 13 bases line up with TRBD2. Germline V gene sequence: CDR1 SGHVS, CDR2 FNYEAQ. The V and J ends lost 7 bases and 4 bases, in that order; junction bases with no gene match: 6. This CDR3 spans 16 amino acids. CDR3 residues: CASTRGLAGVTGELFF. For the CDR3, the DNA is TGTGCCAGCACCCGCGGACTAGCGGGAGTCACCGGGGAGCTGTTTTTT.

This clonotype was found a few times. This chain links TRBV5-1 with TRBJ2-7, with 8 nucleotides matching TRBD2. V dropped 4 bases and J dropped 2; count of bases not matched to a gene: 2. The germline gives CDR1 SGHRS, CDR2 YFSETQ. This CDR3 contains 13 residues. CDR3 DNA: TGCGCCAGCAGCAAGGGACTAGCCTACGAGCAGTACTTC. Residues: CASSKGLAYEQYF. Supplemented by reference TRBV5-1 and TRBJ2-7, the full variable domain reads KAGVTQTPRYLIKTRGQQVTLSCSPISGHRSVSWYQQTPGQGLQFLFEYFSETQRNKGNFPGRFSGRQFSNSRSEMNVSTLELGDSALYLCASSKGLAYEQYFGPGTRLTVT.

This clonotype was recorded a few times. CDR3 DNA: TGTGCCAGCAGCTTAGTGGCCACAGGGCCCTACGAGCAGTACTTC. Its translation is CASSLVATGPYEQYF. The genes are TRBV7-9 and TRBJ2-7; possible D gene TRBD1, 6 bases. CDR1 is SEHNR, CDR2 FQNEAQ, per germline (reference sequence). The CDR3 extends over 15 amino acids. The V gene lost 1 base and the J gene lost 2 bases, with 12 bases spanning the gap.

The chain joins TRBV6-1 to TRBJ2-6; the match to TRBD1 covers 7 bases. With 6 bases clipped from V and 2 bases from J, the junction kept 4 bases outside the gene matches. Germline CDR1 reads MNHNS; CDR2 reads SASEGT. The CDR3 is 15 amino acids. CDR3 sequence (DNA): TGTGCCAGCAGGAGCGACAGGGCTGGGGCCAACGTCCTGACTTTC. The encoded protein is CASRSDRAGANVLTF.

This clonotype showed up just a few times. V gene TRBV11-3 combines with J gene TRBJ2-3; D not resolved. CDR3 length equals 14 residues. Trimming removed 6 bases at V and 2 bases at J, with 12 bases between. Germline V gene lookup returns CDR1 SGHNT and CDR2 YENEEA. The CDR3, as DNA: TGTGCCAGCAGACCCGACCGATTCACAGATACGCAGTATTTT. Its translation: CASRPDRFTDTQYF.

The J gene is TRBJ2-1, the V gene TRBV5-1; maybe TRBD2 (5 bases). Germline V gene lookup returns CDR1 SGHRS and CDR2 YFSETQ. CDR3 size: 15 residues. V gave up 1 base and J gave up 2 bases, with 10 bases separating them. The DNA of the CDR3 is TGCGCCAGCAGCTTGAGGGAGTTCGCCTACAATGAGCAGTTCTTC. It yields the protein CASSLREFAYNEQFF.

The table lists this clonotype with a few counts. V usage is TRBV5-1 and J usage is TRBJ2-3; unclear D gene. Germline CDR1 SGHRS, CDR2 YFSETQ. CDR3 length: 14 residues. The CDR3 DNA follows: TGCGCGTCTGATAGAGGTGACGGCACAGATACGCAGTATTTT. Translated: CASDRGDGTDTQYF. Drawing the rest from reference TRBV5-1 and TRBJ2-3, the complete variable domain is KAGVTQTPRYLIKTRGQQVTLSCSPISGHRSVSWYQQTPGQGLQFLFEYFSETQRNKGNFPGRFSGRQFSNSRSEMNVSTLELGDSALYLCASDRGDGTDTQYFGPGTRLTVL.

This clonotype was detected ten times or more. The rearrangement uses TRBV7-3 and TRBJ2-1; 11 positions match TRBD2. This CDR3 has 15 residues. The junction had 4 bases not matched to a gene; V was cut back by 5 bases and J by 4 bases. The germline gives CDR1 SGHTA, CDR2 FQGTGA. The CDR3 here is CASSQLAGEYNEQFF. CDR3 coding DNA: TGTGCCAGCAGCCAACTAGCGGGAGAATACAATGAGCAGTTCTTC.

This clonotype was detected a few times. The rearrangement joins TRBV7-9 to TRBJ1-1; D is undetermined. The CDR3 spans 11 residues. The V and J ends lost 2 bases and 8 bases respectively, with 6 bases between them. Per the germline V gene, CDR1 is SEHNR and CDR2 is FQNEAQ (reference sequence). The chain's CDR3 is CASSLLVEAFF. Written as DNA, the CDR3 is TGTGCCAGCAGCTTACTGGTGGAAGCTTTCTTT.

J is TRBJ1-3 and V is TRBV30; D call uncertain. Trimming took off 5 bases at V and 0 bases at J, with 11 bases between the two ends. Looked up from germline, CDR1 is GTSNPN and CDR2 is SVGIG (reference sequence). CDR3 length: 14 residues. CDR3: CAWGHGLSGNTIYF. The CDR3 bases are TGTGCCTGGGGCCATGGGCTCTCTGGAAACACCATATATTTT.

The chain couples TRBV7-9 to TRBJ2-7; 8 nucleotides line up with TRBD1. Germline assignment: CDR1 SEHNR and CDR2 FQNEAQ (reference sequence). J was trimmed by 4 bases and V by 3 bases; bases with no gene match: 5. The CDR3 consists of 14 residues. CDR3 in DNA: TGTGCCAGCAGCTTCCTCACAGGGGGGTACGAGCAGTACTTC. Protein sequence: CASSFLTGGYEQYF.

The rearrangement links TRBV3-1 to TRBJ2-7, with 11 bases lining up with TRBD2. The CDR3 is made up of 15 amino acids. V lost 5 bases and J lost 5; bases outside the gene matches: 8. Germline V gene lookup returns CDR1 LGHDT and CDR2 YNNKEL (reference sequence). The CDR3 sequence is CASSYLAGGLDEQYF. CDR3 nucleotide sequence: TGTGCCAGCAGCTATCTAGCGGGAGGCCTTGACGAGCAGTACTTC.

The table lists this clonotype with many counts. The rearrangement uses TRBV5-1 and TRBJ2-1; D unclear. The CDR3 length is 14 residues. Trimming pared 0 bases from V and 3 bases from J, leaving 7 bases between. Germline assignment: CDR1 SGHRS and CDR2 YFSETQ. CDR3 in amino acids: CASSLVYSYNEQFF. Written as DNA, the CDR3 is TGCGCCAGCAGCTTGGTGTATAGCTACAATGAGCAGTTCTTC. Full variable domain (outside the CDR3, taken from reference TRBV5-1 and TRBJ2-1): KAGVTQTPRYLIKTRGQQVTLSCSPISGHRSVSWYQQTPGQGLQFLFEYFSETQRNKGNFPGRFSGRQFSNSRSEMNVSTLELGDSALYLCASSLVYSYNEQFFGPGTRLTVL.

The chain joins TRBV20-1 to TRBJ2-5; no clear D. The CDR3 length is 14 residues. Germline lookup yields CDR1 DFQATT and CDR2 SNEGSKA (reference sequence). The germline V and J ends were trimmed by 1 base and 5 bases, with 14 bases remaining between them. For the CDR3, the DNA is TGCAGTGCTAGAGGCCCCCCCTCGATGGAGACCCAGTACTTC. It translates to CSARGPPSMETQYF.

The V gene is TRBV20-1, the J gene TRBJ2-7; 12 bases fit TRBD2. V lost 5 bases, J lost 2 bases, and 7 bases stayed unmatched. This CDR3 has 15 residues. Germline V gene data show CDR1 as DFQATT and CDR2 as SNEGSKA (reference sequence). The CDR3 loop is CSAGRGLAGPYEQYF. The CDR3 DNA reads as TGCAGTGCTGGGCGGGGACTAGCGGGCCCCTACGAGCAGTACTTC.

This clonotype was seen more than once but under ten times. This rearrangement joins TRBV15 to TRBJ2-5; TRBD2 aligns across 9 bases. The V gene's germline CDR1 is LNHNV and CDR2 YYDKDF (reference sequence). This CDR3 is built from 14 residues. Trimming cost V 3 bases and J 2 bases; bases outside gene matches: 1. This chain's CDR3 is CATSRGLAQETQYF. Here the CDR3 DNA reads TGTGCCACCAGCAGGGGACTAGCTCAAGAGACCCAGTACTTC. Combining the CDR3 with reference TRBV15 and TRBJ2-5 gives the whole variable domain DAMVIQNPRYQVTQFGKPVTLSCSQTLNHNVMYWYQQKSSQAPKLLFHYYDKDFNNEADTPDNFQSRRPNTSFCFLDIRSPGLGDTAMYLCATSRGLAQETQYFGPGTRLLVL.

The CDR3: CASSIDHWTGGDYEQYF. For the CDR3, the DNA is TGTGCCAGTAGTATAGATCATTGGACAGGGGGAGACTACGAGCAGTACTTC. The V call is TRBV19, the J call TRBJ2-7, with 10 positions matching TRBD1. The germline V gene has CDR1 LNHDA and CDR2 SQIVND (reference sequence). Losses at the gene ends were 0 bases for V and 3 bases for J; bases not matched to a gene: 8. The CDR3 consists of 17 residues. The whole variable domain, remainder taken from reference TRBV19 and TRBJ2-7, is DGGITQSPKYLFRKEGQNVTLSCEQNLNHDAMYWYRQDPGQGLRLIYYSQIVNDFQKGDIAEGYSVSREKKESFPLTVTSAQKNPTAFYLCASSIDHWTGGDYEQYFGPGTRLTVT.

In this sample, this clonotype turned up many times. V gene TRBV20-1 combines with J gene TRBJ2-7; D perhaps matches TRBD1 (5 bases). Germline V gives CDR1 DFQATT, CDR2 SNEGSKA (reference sequence). This CDR3 is built from 13 residues. Deletions cut 3 bases from V and 3 bases from J, with 12 bases between. This CDR3 is CSARGPGGYEQYF. CDR3 DNA: TGCAGTGCTAGGGGGCCTGGTGGCTACGAGCAGTACTTC.

There are a few counts of this clonotype. The V gene is TRBV6-1, the J gene TRBJ1-1, with 7 bases matching TRBD1. With 7 bases clipped from V and 1 base from J, the junction kept 6 bases outside the gene matches. CDR3 length: 14 amino acids. From germline, CDR1 is MNHNS and CDR2 SASEGT. The CDR3 nucleotides are TGTGCCAGCACTAGGGGACAGCAGAACACTGAAGCTTTCTTT. This translates into CASTRGQQNTEAFF.

Many counts were recorded for this clonotype. The chain links TRBV6-6 to TRBJ2-7; D uncertain. The CDR3 covers 13 residues. Germline CDR1 and CDR2: MNHNY and SVGAGI (reference sequence). V was shortened by 2 bases and J by 2 bases, with 7 bases between the two germline ends. CDR3 coding DNA: TGTGCCAGCAGTTACAGGCCGACCTACGAGCAGTACTTC. Its translation: CASSYRPTYEQYF.

This clonotype was observed a few times. This chain connects TRBV23-1 to TRBJ2-7; no reliable D call. TRBV23-1 is identified as an open reading frame with a role that is uncertain. CDR3 length equals 13 residues. Trimming took 3 bases from V and 4 from J, leaving 10 bases between them. The CDR3 nucleotides read TGCGCCAGCAGTCAGAGGTTTAGGTACGAGCAGTACTTC. Encoded protein: CASSQRFRYEQYF.

Only a few counts were recorded for this clonotype. V gene TRBV7-9 combines with J gene TRBJ2-1; a weak D match, TRBD2 (6 bases). Per germline, CDR1 SEHNR and CDR2 FQNEAQ (reference sequence). The CDR3 length is 13 residues. Deletions cut 10 bases from V and 8 bases from J, with 18 bases between. CDR3 residues: CATQPTTRDEQFF. CDR3 sequence (DNA): TGTGCCACCCAGCCGACGACTAGGGATGAGCAGTTCTTC.

V is TRBV12-3 or TRBV12-4 and J is TRBJ1-6; D unclear. Trimming pared 3 bases from V and 6 bases from J, leaving 12 bases between. The CDR3 has 15 amino acids. In nucleotides, the CDR3 is TGTGCCAGCAGTTTCACCCCTGGGATTAATTCACCCCTCCACTTT. As protein: CASSFTPGINSPLHF.